Listed below are T cell receptor beta chains from one sample, sequenced in a study of blood T cells in healthy people across ages. TCRdb re-analysed the 5' RACE reads in MiXCR, keeping a single row per CDR3 protein. Counted here are approximately 880,000 distinct CDR3 sequences, about 44% occurring once; the ten biggest clones make up roughly 13%. Sequencing was done on a sample of blood. The receptor source for this set is a man between 25 and 39 years old in good health. CDR3s include the opening cysteine and the closing phenylalanine or tryptophan. A D gene is named only where the DNA matches it firmly. Expanded clones are given a class, and other clones once, few, many or no size at all.

>TRBV7-2|once|.|TRBJ2-7
TGTGCCAGCAGCGTGGGGGGACTCCTCTCCTACGAGCAGTACTTC
CASSVGGLLSYEQYF
>TRBV12-3/TRBV12-4|.|.|TRBJ2-1
TGTGCCAGCAGATACCGACCAGGGGGGGGGTACAATGAGCAGTTCTTC
CASRYRPGGGYNEQFF
>TRBV15|.|.|TRBJ2-7
TGTGCCACCAGCAGAGATAAGGTCGGTCCCTACGAGCAGTACTTC
CATSRDKVGPYEQYF
>TRBV28|.|.|TRBJ1-4
TGTGCCAGCAGTGTAGTCAAATCTAATGAAAAACTGTTTTTT
CASSVVKSNEKLFF
>TRBV10-3|few|TRBD2|TRBJ2-3
TGTGCCATCAGTGGCTTTGGTCTAGCGGGGACCTCTAGCACAGATACGCAGTATTTT
CAISGFGLAGTSSTDTQYF
>TRBV20-1|.|.|TRBJ2-7
TGCAGTGCTATAGGGGGACGAAACTGGGAGCAGTACTTC
CSAIGGRNWEQYF
>TRBV28|once|.|TRBJ1-2
TGTGCCATCCCAGCAGAGGGGCGAACCCCCTTGCATGGCTACACCTTC
CAIPAEGRTPLHGYTF
>TRBV2|once|.|TRBJ2-1
TGTGCCAGCAGTGACAGAGCAAACAATGAGCAGTTCTTC
CASSDRANNEQFF
>TRBV25-1|once|.|TRBJ1-4
TGTGCCAGCCGAGGGGCCCTTAATGAAAAACTGTTTTTT
CASRGALNEKLFF
>TRBV4-1|few|.|TRBJ1-5
TGCGCCAGCAGCCCCAGTCAGGGAAACAATCAGCCCCAGCATTTT
CASSPSQGNNQPQHF
>TRBV11-2|.|TRBD1|TRBJ2-1
TGTGCCAGCAGCTGGACAGGGGAGGCCTACAATGAGCAGTTCTTC
CASSWTGEAYNEQFF
>TRBV15|few|.|TRBJ2-7
TGTGCCACCAGCAGAGGGGCAGGGGCCTACGAGCAGTACTTC
CATSRGAGAYEQYF
>TRBV5-1|.|.|TRBJ1-1
TGCGCCAGCAGCATAGTCACAGGGAACACTGAAGCTTTCTTT
CASSIVTGNTEAFF
>TRBV7-9|few|TRBD1|TRBJ2-7
TGTGCCAGCAGCTTCGGACAGGGAAGTAGCGAGCAGTACTTC
CASSFGQGSSEQYF
>TRBV10-3|.|TRBD1|TRBJ2-7
TGTGCCATCAGTGCAGGACAGGGCGACTTCTACAATGAGCAGTACTTC
CAISAGQGDFYNEQYF
>TRBV6-1|.|.|TRBJ2-2
TGTGCCAGCAGTGGGGACCTCGCCGGGGAGCTGTTTTTT
CASSGDLAGELFF
>TRBV7-9|few|TRBD2|TRBJ2-3
TGTGCCAGCAGCTTACTACTAGCGGGGGCCGCAGATACGCAGTATTTT
CASSLLLAGAADTQYF
>TRBV4-1|.|.|TRBJ1-4
TGCGCCAGCAGCCAAGAGGGGGGGACGGGGTTTGCAACTAATGAAAAACTGTTTTTT
CASSQEGGTGFATNEKLFF
>TRBV18|few|.|TRBJ1-2
TGTGCCAGCTCACCACCGGACAGAGCTAACTATGGCTACACCTTC
CASSPPDRANYGYTF
>TRBV24-1|few|.|TRBJ2-3
TGTGCCACCAGTGACCAAAGTCGGGCAAGCACAGATACGCAGTATTTT
CATSDQSRASTDTQYF
>TRBV7-9|once|TRBD2|TRBJ2-3
TGTGCCAGCAGCTTAGTAGCGGGGGGTCGTCATGATACGCAGTATTTT
CASSLVAGGRHDTQYF
>TRBV6-1|many|TRBD1|TRBJ2-1
TGTGCCAGCCCAGGACAGGGGGCAGTTGATGAGCAGTTCTTC
CASPGQGAVDEQFF
>TRBV20-1|few|.|TRBJ2-1
TGCAGTGCTAGCGACACTTCAAGCTCCTACAATGAGCAGTTCTTC
CSASDTSSSYNEQFF
>TRBV7-2|.|.|TRBJ1-6
TGTGCCAGCAGCTTAGAACAGGGATGGGCTTCACCCCTCCACTTT
CASSLEQGWASPLHF
>TRBV7-2|.|TRBD2|TRBJ2-7
TGTGCCAGCAGCTTAGGAGGCGGACTAGCCTACGAGCAGTACTTC
CASSLGGGLAYEQYF
>TRBV6-2/TRBV6-3|.|.|TRBJ2-7
TGTGCCAGCAAACAGGGTCTGAGCGAGCAGTACTTC
CASKQGLSEQYF
>TRBV29-1|.|.|TRBJ2-3
TGCAGCGTTGGAAAGGGGCTTAACACGGATACGCAGTATTTT
CSVGKGLNTDTQYF
>TRBV7-3|.|.|TRBJ1-6
TGTGCCAGCAGCTTAGGTACTAGTTCACCCCTCCACTTT
CASSLGTSSPLHF
>TRBV7-8|few|.|TRBJ2-3
TGTGCCAGCAGCTTAGTAGGTTCCGGCACAGATACGCAGTATTTT
CASSLVGSGTDTQYF
>TRBV6-1|.|TRBD1|TRBJ2-7
TGTGCCAGCAAAAGTTACTGGGCGGCAGGGGGAACGGGCTCCTACGAGCAGTACTTC
CASKSYWAAGGTGSYEQYF
>TRBV5-1|few|.|TRBJ2-5
TGCGCCAGCAGCTTGGAGGCGGGCTGGGAGACCCAGTACTTC
CASSLEAGWETQYF
>TRBV19|.|.|TRBJ2-2
TGTGCCAGTAGTATGGGAAGGGCTGCATCCGGGGAGCTGTTTTTT
CASSMGRAASGELFF
>TRBV29-1|.|.|TRBJ2-1
TGCAGCGGCACTCACCCGCTTACGGTGAATGAGCAGTTCTTC
CSGTHPLTVNEQFF
>TRBV7-9|few|.|TRBJ2-6
TGTGCCAGCAGCTTAGAATCGGCCGCTGGGGCCAACGTCCTGACTTTC
CASSLESAAGANVLTF
>TRBV4-3|.|.|TRBJ2-2
TGCGCCAGCAGCCAAATATCGGGGAGAAGGGACACCGGGGAGCTGTTTTTT
CASSQISGRRDTGELFF
>TRBV7-9|.|.|TRBJ2-7
TGTGCCAGCAGCTTAGCCCCGCAGGGTAGCTACGAGCAGTACTTC
CASSLAPQGSYEQYF
>TRBV20-1|few|.|TRBJ1-2
TGCAGTGCTAGGGGTCAGGACGGCTCGGGTGGCTACACCTTC
CSARGQDGSGGYTF
>TRBV6-5|.|.|TRBJ1-1
TGTGCCAGCACCCCCCTGGGGGCGCCGGACACTGAAGCTTTCTTT
CASTPLGAPDTEAFF
>TRBV13|.|.|TRBJ1-2
TGTGCCAGCAGCTCCCTGTGGGGGGAGCACAACTATGGCTACACCTTC
CASSSLWGEHNYGYTF
>TRBV11-2|few|.|TRBJ2-1
TGTGCCAGCAGCTTAGGAGACATACCTTCCGGGGGCTCCAATGAGCAGTTCTTC
CASSLGDIPSGGSNEQFF
>TRBV29-1|.|.|TRBJ2-1
TGCAGCGTTCTCTTTGGGGGCTCCAATGAGCAGTTCTTC
CSVLFGGSNEQFF
>TRBV20-1|.|.|TRBJ1-2
TGCAGTGCTAGGGTCCGGCACAGGGAGTACTATGGCTACACCTTC
CSARVRHREYYGYTF
>TRBV29-1|few|.|TRBJ2-5
TGCAGCGTTGAGGGCGGGTACCAAGAGACCCAGTACTTC
CSVEGGYQETQYF
>TRBV20-1|.|.|TRBJ2-7
TGCAGTCTAAAGGACCCGCGGGGCTACGAGCAGTACTTC
CSLKDPRGYEQYF
>TRBV25-1|few|.|TRBJ1-2
TGTGCCAGCAGTGAGGCGGAGGGCCCTAACTATGGCTACACCTTC
CASSEAEGPNYGYTF
>TRBV3-1|few|TRBD1|TRBJ2-1
TGTGCCAGCAGCCAGGCCAGGACAGGGGGTATCGGTGAGCAGTTCTTC
CASSQARTGGIGEQFF
>TRBV4-1|many|.|TRBJ1-2
TGCGCCAGCAGCCAAGAGGGGGTTCGGGGCTACACCTTC
CASSQEGVRGYTF
>TRBV20-1|.|.|TRBJ1-2
TGCAGTGCTAGATCCAATCGACAACTCTATGGCTACACCTTC
CSARSNRQLYGYTF
>TRBV4-1|.|.|TRBJ2-3
TGCGCCAGCAGCCAAGAAGTCAGGGTTACCACAGATACGCAGTATTTT
CASSQEVRVTTDTQYF
>TRBV9|.|.|TRBJ2-1
TGTGCCAGCAGCTCCCCAATTAGGAGCCGGGGGTCCTACAATGAGCAGTTCTTC
CASSSPIRSRGSYNEQFF
>TRBV20-1|.|TRBD2|TRBJ2-5
TGCAGTGCTAGCGGGACTAACCAAGAGACCCAGTACTTC
CSASGTNQETQYF
>TRBV28|.|.|TRBJ1-5
TGTGCCAGCAGCACCAGGCGGGGCAGAGTTAATCAGCCCCAGCATTTT
CASSTRRGRVNQPQHF
>TRBV12-3/TRBV12-4|few|.|TRBJ2-2
TGTGCCAGCAGTGCCGGGACACAGAACACCGGGGAGCTGTTTTTT
CASSAGTQNTGELFF
>TRBV28|.|.|TRBJ1-2
TGTGCCAGCAGTTTAACCAGCCTCGGTGGCTACACCTTC
CASSLTSLGGYTF
>TRBV6-5|.|.|TRBJ2-1
TGTGCCAGCAGTTCCTCGTTATCGGGGGCCGCGGGCAATGAGCAGTTCTTC
CASSSSLSGAAGNEQFF
>TRBV29-1|.|TRBD2|TRBJ2-3
TGCAGCGCAACTAGCGGGGGACGCCCTAGCACAGATACGCAGTATTTT
CSATSGGRPSTDTQYF
>TRBV12-3/TRBV12-4|.|.|TRBJ1-6
TGTGCCAGCACCACGACAGGCTCACCCCTCCACTTT
CASTTTGSPLHF
>TRBV9|.|.|TRBJ2-4
TGTGCCAGCAGCGCAACCTCCGGGACAACCAAAAACATTCAGTACTTC
CASSATSGTTKNIQYF
>TRBV3-1|.|.|TRBJ2-1
TGTGCCAGCAGCCAAGATGCCGGGGGGCTATCGTTCTTC
CASSQDAGGLSFF